One T cell receptor beta chain is described in this entry. The data were taken from a study of T cell responses to AZD1222 COVID-19 vaccine. Profiling relied on immunoSEQ multiplex PCR, and the TCRdb table lists in-frame clones only, not all of them. This sample has 95,000 to 150,000 clones, with more than 85% found just once. V trimming: 8 bases; J trimming: 1 base; junction bases outside the gene matches: 0. CDR3 length: 12 amino acids. Germline CDR1 is GTSNPN and CDR2 is SVGIG (reference sequence). The receptor's source is an adult who received the AZD1222 COVID-19 vaccine. The V and J genes are TRBV30 and TRBJ2-2; 8 bases fit TRBD1. Sequenced material: peripheral blood, taken 28 days after the second AZD1222 dose. The CDR3: CAGTGNTGELFF. CDR3 DNA sequence: TGTGCCGGGACAGGGAACACCGGGGAGCTGTTTTTT.